A selection of T cell receptor beta chains follows, all from one sample in a study of control samples from healthy donors and cancer patients. Generated by immunoSEQ multiplex PCR, the TCRdb table keeps only in-frame clones and is missing some. The sample yields some 35,000 clones, approximately 93% seen once. The sample consisted of PBMCs. Receptors were obtained from a man in his forties with colorectal cancer. CDR3s include the opening cysteine and the closing phenylalanine or tryptophan. D genes are given only for firm matches. Size tells how often a clone was seen (once, few, many) or the class of an expanded clone, and some rows leave it out.

abundance: .
j_gene: TRBJ1-2
d_gene: TRBD1
v_gene: TRBV7-2
CDR3nt: TGTGCCAGCAAAGTCGACAGGGTCAACTATGGCTACACCTTC
CDR3aa: CASKVDRVNYGYTF

abundance: .
j_gene: TRBJ2-5
d_gene: .
v_gene: TRBV6-6
CDR3nt: TGTGCCAGCAGTCCCCGATCCCAAGAGACCCAGTACTTC
CDR3aa: CASSPRSQETQYF

abundance: once
j_gene: TRBJ2-7
d_gene: .
v_gene: TRBV6-2/TRBV6-3
CDR3nt: TGTGCCAGCAGTCGGGACGGCGGCGCCTACGAGCAGTACTTC
CDR3aa: CASSRDGGAYEQYF

abundance: .
j_gene: TRBJ1-2
d_gene: .
v_gene: TRBV20-1
CDR3nt: TGCAGTGCAAATACAGGGCTTGGCTACACCTTC
CDR3aa: CSANTGLGYTF

abundance: .
j_gene: TRBJ1-2
d_gene: .
v_gene: TRBV5-4
CDR3nt: TGTGCCAGCACCCCGGACCTTACTAACTATGGCTACACCTTC
CDR3aa: CASTPDLTNYGYTF

abundance: .
j_gene: TRBJ1-1
d_gene: TRBD1
v_gene: TRBV5-1
CDR3nt: TGCGCCAGCAGCCAGGACAGGGGGTACACTGAAGCTTTCTTT
CDR3aa: CASSQDRGYTEAFF

abundance: .
j_gene: TRBJ2-1
d_gene: TRBD2
v_gene: TRBV11-2
CDR3nt: TGTGCCAGCAGCCTAGCGGGGGCTTCCTACAATGAGCAGTTCTTC
CDR3aa: CASSLAGASYNEQFF

abundance: .
j_gene: TRBJ2-2
d_gene: .
v_gene: TRBV19
CDR3nt: TGTGCCAGTAGTATACGGCAGAACACCGGGGAGCTGTTTTTT
CDR3aa: CASSIRQNTGELFF

abundance: .
j_gene: TRBJ2-5
d_gene: .
v_gene: TRBV6-2/TRBV6-3
CDR3nt: TGTGCCAGCAGTCAAGCCGGGACCAGGGGCGAGACCCAGTACTTC
CDR3aa: CASSQAGTRGETQYF

abundance: .
j_gene: TRBJ2-2
d_gene: .
v_gene: TRBV30
CDR3nt: TGTGCCTGGGGGGGACTGCGGGCCGGGGAGCTGTTTTTT
CDR3aa: CAWGGLRAGELFF

abundance: .
j_gene: TRBJ1-5
d_gene: .
v_gene: TRBV7-6
CDR3nt: TGTGCCAGCAGCTTAGGGGTCAATCAGCCCCAGCATTTT
CDR3aa: CASSLGVNQPQHF

abundance: .
j_gene: TRBJ2-4
d_gene: TRBD1
v_gene: TRBV19
CDR3nt: TGTGCCAGTAGTATAGGCGAAAGGACAGGGACCAAAAACATTCAGTACTTC
CDR3aa: CASSIGERTGTKNIQYF

abundance: .
j_gene: TRBJ2-5
d_gene: .
v_gene: TRBV19
CDR3nt: TGTGCCAGTAGTGTGGGGAGGCGAGGCGAGACCCAGTACTTC
CDR3aa: CASSVGRRGETQYF

abundance: .
j_gene: TRBJ1-3
d_gene: .
v_gene: TRBV18
CDR3nt: TGTGCCAGCTCCCGTACAGGCGCTGCGGGTGGAAACACCATATATTTT
CDR3aa: CASSRTGAAGGNTIYF

abundance: .
j_gene: TRBJ2-7
d_gene: TRBD1
v_gene: TRBV6-5
CDR3nt: TGTGCCAGCAGTCCCCCCGGGACAGGGCGTCTGCAGTACTTC
CDR3aa: CASSPPGTGRLQYF

abundance: .
j_gene: TRBJ1-1
d_gene: .
v_gene: TRBV29-1
CDR3nt: TGCAGCGCCCGAAACTTGAACACTGAAGCTTTCTTT
CDR3aa: CSARNLNTEAFF

abundance: .
j_gene: TRBJ2-7
d_gene: .
v_gene: TRBV6-1
CDR3nt: TGTGCCAGCAGTGAAGCGTCCCCCGCCGGGTACGAGCAGTACTTC
CDR3aa: CASSEASPAGYEQYF

abundance: once
j_gene: TRBJ2-6
d_gene: .
v_gene: TRBV9
CDR3nt: TGTGCCAGCAGCCGGACTGTTAGCTCTGGGGCCAACGTCCTGACTTTC
CDR3aa: CASSRTVSSGANVLTF

abundance: .
j_gene: TRBJ2-7
d_gene: .
v_gene: TRBV7-2
CDR3nt: TGTGCCAGCAGCTTATCCGGGGGCTACGAGCAGTACTTC
CDR3aa: CASSLSGGYEQYF

abundance: .
j_gene: TRBJ2-1
d_gene: .
v_gene: TRBV7-3
CDR3nt: TGTGCCAGCAGCTTGACCGACAATGAGCAGTTCTTC
CDR3aa: CASSLTDNEQFF

abundance: once
j_gene: TRBJ2-1
d_gene: TRBD1
v_gene: TRBV30
CDR3nt: TGTGCCTGGAGTATTGGACAGGGCTGGGACAATGAGCAGTTCTTC
CDR3aa: CAWSIGQGWDNEQFF

abundance: .
j_gene: TRBJ1-2
d_gene: .
v_gene: TRBV19
CDR3nt: TGTGCCAGTAGTAAGGAGAGGACCGCACACCTAAACTATGGCTACACCTTC
CDR3aa: CASSKERTAHLNYGYTF

abundance: .
j_gene: TRBJ1-1
d_gene: .
v_gene: TRBV29-1
CDR3nt: TGCAGCGTTGTACTGAACACTGAAGCTTTCTTT
CDR3aa: CSVVLNTEAFF

abundance: .
j_gene: TRBJ2-1
d_gene: .
v_gene: TRBV6-5
CDR3nt: TGTGCCAGCAGCCTTTCCAGGGTCTCCTACAATGAGCAGTTCTTC
CDR3aa: CASSLSRVSYNEQFF

abundance: .
j_gene: TRBJ2-7
d_gene: .
v_gene: TRBV10-1
CDR3nt: TGCGCCAGCATCGGAGCCTTGGACAGATCGGGGGAGGACCTGAACTACTACGAGCAGTACTTC
CDR3aa: CASIGALDRSGEDLNYYEQYF

abundance: .
j_gene: TRBJ2-1
d_gene: .
v_gene: TRBV3-1/TRBV3-2
CDR3nt: TGTGCCAGCAGCCAGGGTCTACCCTACTACAATGAGCAGTTCTTC
CDR3aa: CASSQGLPYYNEQFF